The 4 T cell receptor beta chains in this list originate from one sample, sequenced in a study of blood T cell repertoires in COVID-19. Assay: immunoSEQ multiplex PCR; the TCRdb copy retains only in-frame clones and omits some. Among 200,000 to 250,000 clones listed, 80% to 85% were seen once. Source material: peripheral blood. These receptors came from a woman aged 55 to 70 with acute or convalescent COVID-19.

Here the CDR3 reads CAWSATSGGETQYF. The CDR3 DNA follows: TGTGCCTGGAGTGCGACTAGCGGGGGAGAGACCCAGTACTTC. The rearrangement uses TRBV30 and TRBJ2-5; TRBD2 agrees at 12 bases. Unmatched junction bases numbered 1, after V lost 1 base and J lost 4 bases. The length of the CDR3 is 14 residues. Germline V CDR1 and CDR2: GTSNPN, SVGIG (reference sequence).

CDR3 nucleotides: TGTGCCAGCATAAGACAGACCTATCAGCCCCAGCATTTT. Translated: CASIRQTYQPQHF. This chain connects TRBV27 to TRBJ1-5, with a tentative D call TRBD1 (5 bases). Germline CDR1 is MNHEY and CDR2 is SMNVEV (reference sequence). CDR3 length equals 13 residues. Trimming shortened V by 7 bases and J by 5 bases, and 12 bases separated the two germline ends.

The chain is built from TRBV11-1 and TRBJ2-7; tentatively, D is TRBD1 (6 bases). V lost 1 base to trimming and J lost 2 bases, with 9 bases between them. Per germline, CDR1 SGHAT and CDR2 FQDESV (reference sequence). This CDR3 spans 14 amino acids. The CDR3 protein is CASSLEGVPYEQYF. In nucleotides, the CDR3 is TGTGCCAGCAGCTTAGAGGGGGTTCCCTACGAGCAGTACTTC.

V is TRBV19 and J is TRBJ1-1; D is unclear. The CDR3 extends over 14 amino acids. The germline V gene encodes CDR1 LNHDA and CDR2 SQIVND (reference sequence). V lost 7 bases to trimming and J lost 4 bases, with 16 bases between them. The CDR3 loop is CASMEAHRITEAFF. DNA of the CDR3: TGTGCCAGTATGGAGGCCCATAGGATCACTGAAGCTTTCTTT.